This is a list of T cell receptor beta chains from one sample in a study of cytomegalovirus exposure and HLA in healthy donors. Libraries were prepared by immunoSEQ multiplex PCR; TCRdb keeps only in-frame clonotypes and omits some of them. The repertoire holds about 100,000 clones, with around 76% as singletons. Sequenced input: PBMCs. The source of these receptors is a woman aged 55-70 years in good health and CMV-seropositive. The CDR3 runs from the conserved cysteine through the conserved F or W. A D gene is named only where the DNA matches it firmly. The listing skips clone size in some rows; elsewhere it reads once, few, many or a size class.

d_gene	v_gene	abundance	j_gene	CDR3nt	CDR3aa
-	TRBV6-5	-	TRBJ1-5	TGTGCCAGCAAAACCCGGGAATCAGGCAATCAGCCCCAGCATTTT	CASKTRESGNQPQHF
-	TRBV2	-	TRBJ2-7	TGTGCCAGCCTTCTACATAGGGGTTCCTACGAGCAGTACTTC	CASLLHRGSYEQYF
TRBD1	TRBV5-1	-	TRBJ1-1	TGCGCCAGCAGCGCACAGGGGTTCGCGAACACTGAAGCTTTCTTT	CASSAQGFANTEAFF
TRBD2	TRBV10-3	-	TRBJ2-3	TGTGCCATCAGGACTAGCGGCACAGATACGCAGTATTTT	CAIRTSGTDTQYF
-	TRBV29-1	-	TRBJ1-2	TGCAGCGTTGGTAGTTCCTATGGCTACACCTTC	CSVGSSYGYTF
-	TRBV9	-	TRBJ2-2	TGTGCCAGCAGCGTAGTGGGCGACACCGGGGAGCTGTTTTTT	CASSVVGDTGELFF
TRBD1	TRBV4-1	once	TRBJ1-5	TGCGCCAGCAGCCAACCCTCGGACAGGGGGAACCAGCCCCAGCATTTT	CASSQPSDRGNQPQHF
-	TRBV7-9	-	TRBJ2-7	TGTGCCAGCAGACCAGACAGAAACTCCTACGAGCAGTACTTC	CASRPDRNSYEQYF
-	TRBV7-7	-	TRBJ2-1	TGTGCTAGCAGTAGGGGGTTGGTCGATGAGCAGTTCTTC	CASSRGLVDEQFF
TRBD2	TRBV7-3	many	TRBJ2-1	TGTGCCAGCAGCTTAGCCGCGGGACTAGCGGGAGGGCCTGGCAATGAGCAGTTCTTC	CASSLAAGLAGGPGNEQFF
-	TRBV19	-	TRBJ2-7	TGTGCCAGTAGTATTTTACTAGGCTCCTACGAGCAGTACTTC	CASSILLGSYEQYF
-	TRBV21-1	-	TRBJ2-2	TGTGCCAGGAGAGCGGGAGACACCGGGGAGCTGTTTTTT	CARRAGDTGELFF
-	TRBV28	-	TRBJ1-2	TGTGCCAGCAGTTCTACAGGTATCGATGGCTACACCTTC	CASSSTGIDGYTF
-	TRBV5-1	-	TRBJ1-5	TGCGCCAGCAGTCCCGGGGGGGGGTCCGCCGGCGGTCAGCCCCAGCATTTT	CASSPGGGSAGGQPQHF
TRBD1	TRBV9	-	TRBJ2-7	TGTGCCAGCAGCGCGCAGGGACAGGGGGGTTACGAGCAGTACTTC	CASSAQGQGGYEQYF
-	TRBV7-9	-	TRBJ2-5	TGTGCCAGCAGCTTTCGGACAAACCAAGAGACCCAGTACTTC	CASSFRTNQETQYF
TRBD1	TRBV7-9	-	TRBJ2-5	TGTGCCAGCAGCCCGTGGACAGGGTGGGAGACCCAGTACTTC	CASSPWTGWETQYF
-	TRBV7-2	-	TRBJ2-7	TGTGCCAGCAGCTTACCTTCCTTCTACGAGCAGTACTTC	CASSLPSFYEQYF
-	TRBV6-6	-	TRBJ2-5	TGTGCCAGCGGTAAGCTGGGACTTCGAGAGACCCAGTACTTC	CASGKLGLRETQYF
TRBD1	TRBV2	-	TRBJ1-2	TGTGCCAGCAGAGCCACAGGGGTTGAGGGCTACACCTTC	CASRATGVEGYTF
-	TRBV6-6	few	TRBJ2-3	TGTGCCAGCACCGGACTGACTAATACGCAGTATTTT	CASTGLTNTQYF
TRBD1	TRBV19	once	TRBJ1-2	TGTGCCAGTAGTGCCCAGACAGGGGGGACGTATGGCTACACCTTC	CASSAQTGGTYGYTF
-	TRBV7-9	-	TRBJ2-7	TGTGCCAGCAGCTTCGGGGCGGGGTTCCAAGCCTCCTACGAGCAGTACTTC	CASSFGAGFQASYEQYF
-	TRBV28	-	TRBJ2-1	TGTGCCAGCAGTCCGACAGGTTGGGAGCAGTTCTTC	CASSPTGWEQFF
TRBD1	TRBV27	-	TRBJ1-2	TGTGCCAGCAGTGACAGGGTAAACTATGGCTACACCTTC	CASSDRVNYGYTF
TRBD2	TRBV11-3	-	TRBJ2-1	TGTGCCAGCAGCTCCGCCCGGACTAGGGAGCAGTTCTTC	CASSSARTREQFF
-	TRBV15	many	TRBJ2-3	TGTGCCACCAGCAGAGCTACAGGGAGCACAGATACGCAGTATTTT	CATSRATGSTDTQYF
TRBD2	TRBV9	-	TRBJ2-2	TGTGCCAGCAGCACCAACTTGGCGGGAGCGGAGCTGTTTTTT	CASSTNLAGAELFF
-	TRBV11-1	-	TRBJ1-1	TGTGCCAGCAGCTTAGAGGAGGTCGGGAACACTGAAGCTTTCTTT	CASSLEEVGNTEAFF
TRBD1	TRBV7-9	-	TRBJ2-3	TGTGCCAGCAGTAAAACCAGGGGGATGGGCACAGATACGCAGTATTTT	CASSKTRGMGTDTQYF
-	TRBV7-3	-	TRBJ2-3	TGTGCCAGCAGCCCCCTGGGGGCTAGCGGAGATACGCAGTATTTT	CASSPLGASGDTQYF
-	TRBV4-2	-	TRBJ2-7	TGTGCCAGCAGCCCCACCCAGGGGTTCACCTACGAGCAGTACTTC	CASSPTQGFTYEQYF
TRBD1	TRBV4-2	few	TRBJ1-1	TGTGCCAGCAGCCAAGCCCTTCGGGACAGGGGAGGCACTGAAGCTTTCTTT	CASSQALRDRGGTEAFF
-	TRBV10-2	-	TRBJ1-4	TGCGCCAGCAGGGATGCGGGTGCAACTAATGAAAAACTGTTTTTT	CASRDAGATNEKLFF
TRBD1	TRBV6-1	-	TRBJ2-5	TGTGCCAGCACTCGGGACAGGGTTGGAGAGACCCAGTACTTC	CASTRDRVGETQYF
TRBD1	TRBV19	-	TRBJ2-5	TGTGCCAGTAGTGGACAGGGTGAAGAGACCCAGTACTTC	CASSGQGEETQYF
-	TRBV28	-	TRBJ1-1	TGTGCCAGCAGTTTATACTTGGGAGTATACAGCATGAACACTGAAGCTTTCTTT	CASSLYLGVYSMNTEAFF
-	TRBV18	-	TRBJ2-5	TGTGCCAGCTCACAAGGGGCCCAAGAGACCCAGTACTTC	CASSQGAQETQYF
-	TRBV7-9	-	TRBJ2-2	TGTGCCAGCCCCAACCGAGGAGCGAACACCGGGGAGCTGTTTTTT	CASPNRGANTGELFF
TRBD1	TRBV6-1	-	TRBJ1-5	TGTGCCAGCAGGGAGGACAGGGACAATCAGCCCCAGCATTTT	CASREDRDNQPQHF
TRBD1	TRBV2	-	TRBJ1-4	TGTGCCAGCAGGGACGGGACAGGGGGCGAAAAACTGTTTTTT	CASRDGTGGEKLFF
-	TRBV30	-	TRBJ2-7	TGTGCCTGGAGTGTGCAGGCCTCCTACGAGCAGTACTTC	CAWSVQASYEQYF
-	TRBV6-1	-	TRBJ2-1	TGTGCCAGCAGTGCGGACTTCTCCTACAATGAGCAGTTCTTC	CASSADFSYNEQFF
TRBD1	TRBV7-3	-	TRBJ2-7	TGTGCCAGCAGCGCCGACAGGGTCAACGAGCAGTACTTC	CASSADRVNEQYF
TRBD1	TRBV4-2	once	TRBJ1-6	TGTGCCAGCAGCCAAGTCCCAGGGGGTGGGTCCTCACCCCTCCACTTT	CASSQVPGGGSSPLHF
-	TRBV2	-	TRBJ2-7	TGTGCCAGCAGTTATTTTTACGAGCAGTACTTC	CASSYFYEQYF
TRBD1	TRBV27	-	TRBJ1-3	TGTGCCAGCAGGTCGTCAGGGGGCGGAAACACCATATATTTT	CASRSSGGGNTIYF
-	TRBV4-1	-	TRBJ1-1	TGCGCCAGCAGCCAGATAAGGGGAACAACTGAAGCTTTCTTT	CASSQIRGTTEAFF
TRBD1	TRBV7-9	-	TRBJ2-2	TGTGCCAGCAGCTCACAGGGGTCCACCGGGGAGCTGTTTTTT	CASSSQGSTGELFF
TRBD1	TRBV7-2	-	TRBJ1-2	TGTGCCAGCAGCCCCCAAGGACAGGGAGGAGAAGGCTACACCTTC	CASSPQGQGGEGYTF